This T cell receptor (beta chain) is drawn from a study of cytotoxic CD8 clonotypes in ibrutinib-treated CLL. T cells were sequenced at a targeted depth of 1 in 200,000 to 1 in 1 million. Produced via immunoSEQ multiplex PCR; TCRdb's table is partial and in-frame only. The profile shows 190,000 or so clones, 72% of them singletons. For this clone: The antigen is not known.

Study-wide points: Clonality (at baseline) was higher than in age-matched healthy donors and tracked circulating CD8+ T-cell counts.

This specimen was PBMCs, taken after 24 months of ibrutinib treatment. The receptor comes from a human donor with chronic lymphocytic leukemia.

The CDR3 DNA reads TGTGCCAGCAGTTTATTACCCGGACAGGGTGTGACCCAGTACTTC. Translation: CASSLLPGQGVTQYF. J is TRBJ2-5 and V is TRBV27; 8 nucleotides match TRBD1. Germline V lookup: CDR1 MNHEY, CDR2 SMNVEV (reference sequence). This CDR3 comprises 15 residues. Trimming at V came to 1 base and at J to 7 bases, leaving 8 bases not matched to a gene.